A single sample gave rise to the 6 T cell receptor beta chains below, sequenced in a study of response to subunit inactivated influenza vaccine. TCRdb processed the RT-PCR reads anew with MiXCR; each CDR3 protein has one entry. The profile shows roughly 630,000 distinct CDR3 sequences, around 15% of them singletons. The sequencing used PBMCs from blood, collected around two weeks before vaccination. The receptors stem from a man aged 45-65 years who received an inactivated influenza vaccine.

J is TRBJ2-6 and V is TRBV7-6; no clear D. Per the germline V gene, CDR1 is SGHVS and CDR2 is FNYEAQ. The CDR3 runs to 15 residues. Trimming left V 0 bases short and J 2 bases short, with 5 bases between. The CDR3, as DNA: TGTGCCAGCAGCTTAGCAGTCCCTGGGGCCAACGTCCTGACTTTC. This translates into CASSLAVPGANVLTF. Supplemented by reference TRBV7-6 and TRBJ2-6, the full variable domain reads GAGVSQSPRYKVTKRGQDVALRCDPISGHVSLYWYRQALGQGPEFLTYFNYEAQQDKSGLPNDRFSAERPEGSISTLTIQRTEQRDSAMYRCASSLAVPGANVLTFGAGSRLTVL.

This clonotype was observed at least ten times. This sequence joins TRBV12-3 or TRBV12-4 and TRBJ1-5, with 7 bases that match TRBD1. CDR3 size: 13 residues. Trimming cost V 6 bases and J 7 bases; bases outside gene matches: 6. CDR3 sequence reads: CASSPGGSQPQHF. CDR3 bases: TGTGCCAGCAGCCCAGGGGGAAGCCAGCCCCAGCATTTT.

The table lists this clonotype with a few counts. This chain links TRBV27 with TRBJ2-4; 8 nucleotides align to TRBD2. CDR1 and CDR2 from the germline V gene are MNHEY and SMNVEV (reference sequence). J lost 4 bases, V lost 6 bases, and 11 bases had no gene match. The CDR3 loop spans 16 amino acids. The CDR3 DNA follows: TGTGCCAGCAGGAGGTGGGCGAGCGGGGGAAAAAACATTCAGTACTTC. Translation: CASRRWASGGKNIQYF.

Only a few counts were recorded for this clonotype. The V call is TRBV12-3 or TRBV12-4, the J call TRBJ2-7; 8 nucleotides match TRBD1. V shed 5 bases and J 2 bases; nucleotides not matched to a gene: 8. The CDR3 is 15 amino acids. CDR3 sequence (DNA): TGTGCCAGCAGTCACCGACAGGGGTTGGCCTACGAGCAGTACTTC. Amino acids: CASSHRQGLAYEQYF.

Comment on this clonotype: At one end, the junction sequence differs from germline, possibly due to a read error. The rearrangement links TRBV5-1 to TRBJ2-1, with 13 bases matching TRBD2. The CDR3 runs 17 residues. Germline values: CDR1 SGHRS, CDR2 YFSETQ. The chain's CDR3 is CASSGTSGGGSYNEQSF. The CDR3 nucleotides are TGCGCCAGCAGCGGAACTAGCGGGGGGGGTTCCTACAATGAGCAGTCCTTC.

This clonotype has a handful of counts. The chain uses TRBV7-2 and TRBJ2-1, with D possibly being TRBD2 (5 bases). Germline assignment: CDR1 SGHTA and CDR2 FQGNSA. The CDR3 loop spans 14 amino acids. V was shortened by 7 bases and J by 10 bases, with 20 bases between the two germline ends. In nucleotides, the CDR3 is TGTGCCAGCACCCTAGCATTTCAGGATGGCGAGCAGTTCTTC. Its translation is CASTLAFQDGEQFF.